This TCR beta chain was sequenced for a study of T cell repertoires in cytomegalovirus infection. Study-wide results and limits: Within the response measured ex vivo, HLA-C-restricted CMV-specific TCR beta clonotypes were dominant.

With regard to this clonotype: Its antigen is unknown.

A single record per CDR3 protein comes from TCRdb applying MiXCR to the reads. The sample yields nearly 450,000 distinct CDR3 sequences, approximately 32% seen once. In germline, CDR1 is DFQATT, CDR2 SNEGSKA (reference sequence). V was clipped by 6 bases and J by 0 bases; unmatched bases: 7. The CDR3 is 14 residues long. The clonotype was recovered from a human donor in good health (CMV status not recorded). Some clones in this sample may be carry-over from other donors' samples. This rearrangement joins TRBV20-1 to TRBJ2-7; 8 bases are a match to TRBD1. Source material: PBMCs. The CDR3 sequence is CSAPGGWSSYEQYF. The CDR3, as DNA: TGCAGTGCGCCAGGGGGCTGGAGCTCCTACGAGCAGTACTTC.